Listed below are T cell receptor beta chains from one sample, sequenced in a study of T-cell reconstitution after alpha-beta-depleted transplantation in children. A single record per CDR3 protein comes from TCRdb applying MiXCR to the PCR reads. The table has 700,000 or so distinct CDR3 sequences, around 13% seen once; the top ten hold about 0.79%. The source was PBMCs, collected before TCRalphabeta/CD19-depleted stem cell transplant. These receptor sequences come from a girl aged 2 to 10 with congenital amegakaryocytic thrombocytopenia, due to receive a stem cell transplant. CDR3s include the opening cysteine and the closing phenylalanine or tryptophan. A D gene is named only where the DNA matches it firmly. A clone size is listed for some rows: how often the clone was seen (once, few, many), or a class if it is expanded.

J: TRBJ2-7; D: TRBD1; V: TRBV27; size: .; CDR3: CASSQTGTAVYEQYF; DNA: TGTGCCAGCAGCCAAACCGGGACAGCAGTCTACGAGCAGTACTTC
J: TRBJ2-3; D: .; V: TRBV7-2; size: .; CDR3: CASREWLVKFGDTQYF; DNA: TGTGCCAGCAGAGAATGGTTAGTTAAGTTCGGAGATACGCAGTATTTT
J: TRBJ2-2; D: TRBD2; V: TRBV4-1; size: many; CDR3: CASSPKQAGAGELFF; DNA: TGCGCCAGCAGCCCCAAACAGGCGGGGGCCGGGGAGCTGTTTTTT
J: TRBJ2-1; D: .; V: TRBV28; size: few; CDR3: CASRGGRSSNNEQFF; DNA: TGTGCCAGTAGGGGCGGCAGAAGTTCAAACAATGAGCAGTTCTTC
J: TRBJ1-4; D: .; V: TRBV29-1; size: many; CDR3: CSVAGTDPQWANEKLFF; DNA: TGCAGCGTAGCCGGGACCGACCCACAGTGGGCTAATGAAAAACTGTTTTTT
J: TRBJ1-2; D: .; V: TRBV20-1; size: .; CDR3: CSARPRGETVRGYTF; DNA: TGCAGTGCTAGACCGAGAGGAGAGACGGTTCGCGGCTACACCTTC
J: TRBJ2-7; D: TRBD1; V: TRBV20-1; size: many; CDR3: CSAAKPDRAYEQYF; DNA: TGCAGTGCCGCAAAACCGGACAGGGCCTACGAGCAGTACTTC
J: TRBJ2-5; D: .; V: TRBV5-1; size: .; CDR3: CASSRRGDTGETQYF; DNA: TGCGCCAGCTCGAGGAGAGGGGATACTGGAGAGACCCAGTACTTC
J: TRBJ1-2; D: TRBD1; V: TRBV20-1; size: .; CDR3: CSARTTGGRASGYTF; DNA: TGCAGTGCTAGAACTACAGGGGGCCGAGCGTCTGGCTACACCTTC
J: TRBJ2-3; D: .; V: TRBV12-3/TRBV12-4; size: few; CDR3: CASNLLATGFATQYF; DNA: TGTGCCAGCAATCTGCTTGCTACGGGGTTCGCTACGCAGTATTTT
J: TRBJ2-1; D: TRBD2; V: TRBV5-5; size: many; CDR3: CASSLLLAGAYNEQFF; DNA: TGTGCCAGCAGCTTGTTACTAGCGGGAGCTTACAATGAGCAGTTCTTC
J: TRBJ2-7; D: .; V: TRBV20-1; size: .; CDR3: CSASRDAYEQYF; DNA: TGCAGTGCTAGCCGGGACGCCTACGAGCAGTACTTC
J: TRBJ2-3; D: TRBD2; V: TRBV15; size: many; CDR3: CATSGPAGDTQYF; DNA: TGTGCCACCAGCGGCCCAGCGGGGGATACGCAGTATTTT
J: TRBJ2-7; D: TRBD1; V: TRBV20-1; size: many; CDR3: CSARERQGYEQYF; DNA: TGCAGTGCTAGGGAGAGACAGGGTTACGAGCAGTACTTC
J: TRBJ2-1; D: TRBD2; V: TRBV20-1; size: many; CDR3: CSAPRSSGSNEQFF; DNA: TGCAGTGCTCCTCGGAGTAGCGGGAGCAATGAGCAGTTCTTC
J: TRBJ2-5; D: .; V: TRBV12-3/TRBV12-4; size: many; CDR3: CASVGRGESLETQYF; DNA: TGTGCCAGCGTGGGCAGGGGAGAATCTCTGGAGACCCAGTACTTC
J: TRBJ2-1; D: .; V: TRBV28; size: many; CDR3: CASSMPGFVPNEQFF; DNA: TGTGCCAGCAGCATGCCAGGCTTCGTTCCCAATGAGCAGTTCTTC
J: TRBJ2-7; D: .; V: TRBV7-2; size: many; CDR3: CASSLAAVASYEQYF; DNA: TGTGCCAGCAGCTTAGCAGCGGTCGCGTCCTACGAGCAGTACTTC